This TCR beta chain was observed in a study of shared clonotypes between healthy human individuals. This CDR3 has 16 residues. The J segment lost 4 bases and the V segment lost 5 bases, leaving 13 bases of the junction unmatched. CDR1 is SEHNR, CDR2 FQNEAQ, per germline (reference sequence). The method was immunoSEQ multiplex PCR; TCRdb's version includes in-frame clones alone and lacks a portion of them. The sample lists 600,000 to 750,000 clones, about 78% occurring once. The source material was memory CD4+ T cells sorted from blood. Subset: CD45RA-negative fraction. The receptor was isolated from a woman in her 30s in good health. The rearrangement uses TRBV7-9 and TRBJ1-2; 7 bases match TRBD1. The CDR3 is CASSPEGLRGIYGYTF. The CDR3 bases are TGTGCCAGCAGCCCCGAAGGCCTCAGGGGGATCTATGGCTACACCTTC. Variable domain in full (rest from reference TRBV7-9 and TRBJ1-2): DTGVSQNPRHKITKRGQNVTFRCDPISEHNRLYWYRQTLGQGPEFLTYFQNEAQLEKSRLLSDRFSAERPKGSFSTLEIQRTEQGDSAMYLCASSPEGLRGIYGYTFGSGTRLTVV.